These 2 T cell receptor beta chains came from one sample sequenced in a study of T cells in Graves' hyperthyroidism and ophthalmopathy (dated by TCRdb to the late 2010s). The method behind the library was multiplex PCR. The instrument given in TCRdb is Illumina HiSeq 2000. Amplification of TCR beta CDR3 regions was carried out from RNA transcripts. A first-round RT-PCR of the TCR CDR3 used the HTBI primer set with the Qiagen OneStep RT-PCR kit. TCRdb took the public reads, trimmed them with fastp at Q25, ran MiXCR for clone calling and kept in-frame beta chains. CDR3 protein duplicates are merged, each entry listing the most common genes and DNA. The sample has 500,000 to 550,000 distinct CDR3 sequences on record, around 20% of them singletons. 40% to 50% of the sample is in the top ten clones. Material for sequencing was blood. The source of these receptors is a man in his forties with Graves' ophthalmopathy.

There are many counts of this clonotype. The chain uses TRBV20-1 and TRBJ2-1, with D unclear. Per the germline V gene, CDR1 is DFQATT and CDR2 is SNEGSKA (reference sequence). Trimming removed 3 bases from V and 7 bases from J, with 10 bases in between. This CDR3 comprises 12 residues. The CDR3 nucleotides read TGCAGTGCTAGGCTAGGGTGGAATGAGCAGTTCTTC. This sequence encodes CSARLGWNEQFF.

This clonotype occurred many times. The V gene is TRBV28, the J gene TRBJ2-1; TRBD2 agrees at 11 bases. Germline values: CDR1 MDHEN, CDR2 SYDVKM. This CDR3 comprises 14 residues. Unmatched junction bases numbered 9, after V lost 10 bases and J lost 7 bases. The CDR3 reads CATRLAGRNNEQFF. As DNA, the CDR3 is TGTGCCACCCGACTAGCGGGAAGGAATAATGAGCAGTTCTTC.